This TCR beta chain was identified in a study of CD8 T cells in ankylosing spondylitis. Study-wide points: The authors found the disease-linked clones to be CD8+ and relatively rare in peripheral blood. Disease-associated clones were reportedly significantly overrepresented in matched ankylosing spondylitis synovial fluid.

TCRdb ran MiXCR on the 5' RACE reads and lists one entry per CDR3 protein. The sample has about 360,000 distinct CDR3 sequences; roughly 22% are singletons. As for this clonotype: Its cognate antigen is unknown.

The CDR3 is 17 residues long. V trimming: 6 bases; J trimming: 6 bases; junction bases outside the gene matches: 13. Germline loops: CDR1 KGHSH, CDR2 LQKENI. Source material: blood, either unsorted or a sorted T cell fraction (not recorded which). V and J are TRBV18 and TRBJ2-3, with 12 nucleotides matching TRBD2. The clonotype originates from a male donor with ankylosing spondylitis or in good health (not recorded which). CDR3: CASSLRLAGDPTDTQYF. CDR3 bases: TGTGCCAGCTCTCTCAGACTAGCGGGGGATCCCACGGATACGCAGTATTTT. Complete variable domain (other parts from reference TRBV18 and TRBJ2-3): NAGVMQNPRHLVRRRGQEARLRCSPMKGHSHVYWYRQLPEEGLKFMVYLQKENIIDESGMPKERFSAEFPKEGPSILRIQQVVRGDSAAYFCASSLRLAGDPTDTQYFGPGTRLTVL.